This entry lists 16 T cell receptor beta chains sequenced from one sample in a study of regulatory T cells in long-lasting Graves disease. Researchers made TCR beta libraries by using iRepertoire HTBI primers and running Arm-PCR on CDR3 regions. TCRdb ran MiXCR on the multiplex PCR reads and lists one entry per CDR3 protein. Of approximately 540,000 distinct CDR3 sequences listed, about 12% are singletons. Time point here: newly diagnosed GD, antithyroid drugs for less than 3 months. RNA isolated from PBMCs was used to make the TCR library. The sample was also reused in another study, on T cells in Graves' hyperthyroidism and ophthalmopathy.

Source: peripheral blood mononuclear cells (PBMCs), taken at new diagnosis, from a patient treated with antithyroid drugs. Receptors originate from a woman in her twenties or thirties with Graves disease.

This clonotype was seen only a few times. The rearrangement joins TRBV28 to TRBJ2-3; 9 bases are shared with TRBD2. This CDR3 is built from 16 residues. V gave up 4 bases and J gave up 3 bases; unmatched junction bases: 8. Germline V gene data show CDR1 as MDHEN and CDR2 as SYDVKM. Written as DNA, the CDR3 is TGTGCCAGCAGTTCGTGGACTAGCGAGGATACAGATACGCAGTATTTT. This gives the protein CASSSWTSEDTDTQYF.

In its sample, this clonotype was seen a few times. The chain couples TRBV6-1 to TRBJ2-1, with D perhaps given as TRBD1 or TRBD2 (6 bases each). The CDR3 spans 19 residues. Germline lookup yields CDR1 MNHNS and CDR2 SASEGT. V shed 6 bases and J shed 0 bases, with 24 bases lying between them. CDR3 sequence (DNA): TGTGCCAGCAGACGCTCGTATGAAGGGGGGAGCTACTCCTACAATGAGCAGTTCTTC. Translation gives CASRRSYEGGSYSYNEQFF.

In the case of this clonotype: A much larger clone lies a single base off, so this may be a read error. The CDR3: CSVARRLAHETQYF. DNA for the CDR3: TGCAGCGTTGCTCGGCGTCTAGCCCACGAGACCCAGTACTTC. The rearrangement uses TRBV29-1 and TRBJ2-5, with a tentative D call TRBD2 (5 bases). The germline V gene encodes CDR1 SQVTM and CDR2 ANQGSEA. The CDR3 spans 14 residues. Trimming removed 4 bases at V and 5 bases at J, with 17 bases between.

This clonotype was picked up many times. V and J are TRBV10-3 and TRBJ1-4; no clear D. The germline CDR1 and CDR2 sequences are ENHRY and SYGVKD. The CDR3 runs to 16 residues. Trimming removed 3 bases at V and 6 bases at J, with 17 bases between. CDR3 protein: CAISDPRERGHEKLFF. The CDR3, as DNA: TGTGCCATCAGTGACCCCCGGGAGAGAGGTCATGAAAAACTGTTTTTT.

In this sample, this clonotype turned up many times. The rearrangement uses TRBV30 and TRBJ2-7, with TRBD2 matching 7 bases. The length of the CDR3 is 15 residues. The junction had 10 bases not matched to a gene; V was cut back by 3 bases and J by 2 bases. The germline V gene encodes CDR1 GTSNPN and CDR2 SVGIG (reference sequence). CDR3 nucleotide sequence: TGTGCCTGGAGCCCGGGACTACTTAGGGCCTACGAGCAGTACTTC. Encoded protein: CAWSPGLLRAYEQYF.

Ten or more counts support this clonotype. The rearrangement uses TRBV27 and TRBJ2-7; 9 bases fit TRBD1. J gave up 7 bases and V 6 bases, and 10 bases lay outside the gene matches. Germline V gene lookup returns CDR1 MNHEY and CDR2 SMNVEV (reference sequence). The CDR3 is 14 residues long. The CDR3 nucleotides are TGTGCCAGCAGAAAGACAGGGGGGCTCTATGAGCAGTACTTC. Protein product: CASRKTGGLYEQYF.

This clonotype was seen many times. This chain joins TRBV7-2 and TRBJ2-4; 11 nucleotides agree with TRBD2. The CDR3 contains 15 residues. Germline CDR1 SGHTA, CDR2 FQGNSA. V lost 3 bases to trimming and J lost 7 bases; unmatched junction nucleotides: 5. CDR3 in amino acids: CASSFIAGGPNIQYF. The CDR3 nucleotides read TGTGCCAGCAGCTTCATAGCGGGAGGGCCGAACATTCAGTACTTC. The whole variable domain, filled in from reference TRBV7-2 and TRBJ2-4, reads GAGVSQSPSNKVTEKGKDVELRCDPISGHTALYWYRQSLGQGLEFLIYFQGNSAPDKSGLPSDRFSAERTGGSVSTLTIQRTQQEDSAVYLCASSFIAGGPNIQYFGAGTRLSVL.

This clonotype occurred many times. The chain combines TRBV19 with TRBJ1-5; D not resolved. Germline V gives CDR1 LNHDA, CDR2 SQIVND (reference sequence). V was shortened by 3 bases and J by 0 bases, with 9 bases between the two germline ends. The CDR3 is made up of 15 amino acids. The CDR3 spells CASSIGSYSNQPQHF. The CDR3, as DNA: TGTGCCAGTAGTATCGGCAGCTATAGCAATCAGCCCCAGCATTTT.

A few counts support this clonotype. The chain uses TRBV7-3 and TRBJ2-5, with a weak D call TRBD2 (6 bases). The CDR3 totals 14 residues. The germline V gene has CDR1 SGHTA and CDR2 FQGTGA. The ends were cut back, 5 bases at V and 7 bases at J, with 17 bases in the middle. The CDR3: CASSPGAGRGTQYF. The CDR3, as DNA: TGTGCCAGCAGCCCCGGGGCGGGGCGAGGGACCCAGTACTTC.

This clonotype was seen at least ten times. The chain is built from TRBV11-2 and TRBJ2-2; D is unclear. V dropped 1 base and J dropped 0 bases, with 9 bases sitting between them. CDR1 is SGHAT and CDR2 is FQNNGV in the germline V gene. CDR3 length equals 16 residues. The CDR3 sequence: CASSLASVSNTGELFF. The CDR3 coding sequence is TGTGCCAGCAGCTTAGCCAGCGTCTCGAACACCGGGGAGCTGTTTTTT. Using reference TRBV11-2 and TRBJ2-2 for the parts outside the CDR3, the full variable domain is EAGVAQSPRYKIIEKRQSVAFWCNPISGHATLYWYQQILGQGPKLLIQFQNNGVVDDSQLPKDRFSAERLKGVDSTLKIQPAKLEDSAVYLCASSLASVSNTGELFFGEGSRLTVL.

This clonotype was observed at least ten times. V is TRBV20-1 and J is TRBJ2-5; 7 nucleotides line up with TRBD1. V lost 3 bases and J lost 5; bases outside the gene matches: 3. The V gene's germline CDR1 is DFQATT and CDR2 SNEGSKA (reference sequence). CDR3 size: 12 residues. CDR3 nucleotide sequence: TGCAGTGCTAGGACAGGGTCGGAGACCCAGTACTTC. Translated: CSARTGSETQYF.

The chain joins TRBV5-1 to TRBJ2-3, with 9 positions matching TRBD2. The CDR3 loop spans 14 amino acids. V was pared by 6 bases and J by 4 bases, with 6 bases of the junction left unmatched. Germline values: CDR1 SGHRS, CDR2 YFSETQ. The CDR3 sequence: CASNALAGADTQYF. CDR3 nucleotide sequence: TGCGCCAGCAACGCCTTAGCGGGAGCAGATACGCAGTATTTT. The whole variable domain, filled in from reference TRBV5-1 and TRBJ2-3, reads KAGVTQTPRYLIKTRGQQVTLSCSPISGHRSVSWYQQTPGQGLQFLFEYFSETQRNKGNFPGRFSGRQFSNSRSEMNVSTLELGDSALYLCASNALAGADTQYFGPGTRLTVL.

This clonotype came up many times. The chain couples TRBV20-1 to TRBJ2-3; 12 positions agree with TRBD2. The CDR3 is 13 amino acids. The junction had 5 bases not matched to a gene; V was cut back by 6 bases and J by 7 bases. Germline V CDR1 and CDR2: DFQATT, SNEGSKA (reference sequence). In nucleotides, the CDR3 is TGCAGTGCAAAGACTAGCGGGAGACATACGCAGTATTTT. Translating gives CSAKTSGRHTQYF.

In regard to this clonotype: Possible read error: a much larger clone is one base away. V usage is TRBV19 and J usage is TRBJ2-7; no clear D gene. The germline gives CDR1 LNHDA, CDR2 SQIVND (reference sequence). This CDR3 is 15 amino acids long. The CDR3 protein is CAGSILGYQDVEQYF. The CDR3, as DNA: TGTGCCGGTAGTATCCTTGGCTACCAGGATGTTGAGCAGTACTTC.

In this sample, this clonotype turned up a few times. The CDR3 DNA reads TGTGCCAGCAGCCAATCCGGGACTAGCGGTTACAATGAGCAGTTCTTC. Its protein product is CASSQSGTSGYNEQFF. This chain connects TRBV4-2 to TRBJ2-1, with 11 bases that match TRBD2. Germline assignment: CDR1 LGHNA and CDR2 YNFKEQ. Trimming took 2 bases from V and 4 from J; bases not matched to a gene: 4. The CDR3 runs 16 residues.

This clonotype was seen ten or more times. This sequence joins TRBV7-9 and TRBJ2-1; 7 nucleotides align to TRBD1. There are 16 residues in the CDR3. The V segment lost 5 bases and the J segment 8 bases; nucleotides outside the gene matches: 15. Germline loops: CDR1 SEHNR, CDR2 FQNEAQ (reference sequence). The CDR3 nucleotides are TGTGCCAGCAGCCCGGGTGAAGGGGGCGCGTCGGATGAGCAGTTCTTC. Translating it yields CASSPGEGGASDEQFF.